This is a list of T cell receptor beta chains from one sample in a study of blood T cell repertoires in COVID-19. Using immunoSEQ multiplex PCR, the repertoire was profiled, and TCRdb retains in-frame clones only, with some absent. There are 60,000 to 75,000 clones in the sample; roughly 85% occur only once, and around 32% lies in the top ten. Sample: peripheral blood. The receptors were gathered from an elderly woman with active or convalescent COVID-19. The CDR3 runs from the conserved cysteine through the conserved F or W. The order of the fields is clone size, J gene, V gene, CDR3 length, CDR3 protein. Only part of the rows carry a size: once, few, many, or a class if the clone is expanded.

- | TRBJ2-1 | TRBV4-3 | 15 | CASSRAGGVGNEQFF
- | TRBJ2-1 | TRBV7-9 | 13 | CASSLEQADEQFF
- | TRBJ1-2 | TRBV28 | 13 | CASSFLGGYGYTF
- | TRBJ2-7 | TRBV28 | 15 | CASSLTEDGSYEQYF
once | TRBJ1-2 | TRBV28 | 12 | CASRPRMDGYTF
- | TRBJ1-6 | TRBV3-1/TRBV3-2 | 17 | CASSQAFMRQSNSPLHF
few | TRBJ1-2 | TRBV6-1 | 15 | CASSPQGQGLDGYTF
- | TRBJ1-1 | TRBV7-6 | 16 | CASSPPGGIDTAEAFF
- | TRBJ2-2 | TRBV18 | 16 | CASSPLTGGTSGELFF
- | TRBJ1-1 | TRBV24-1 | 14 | CATRKTGGRSEAFF
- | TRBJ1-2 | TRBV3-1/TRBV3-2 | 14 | CASSNPGTNYGYTF
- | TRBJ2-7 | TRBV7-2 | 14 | CASSFGLTNYEQYF
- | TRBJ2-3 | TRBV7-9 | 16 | CASSSGTSGGADTQYF
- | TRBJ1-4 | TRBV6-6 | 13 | CASSYGREEKLFF
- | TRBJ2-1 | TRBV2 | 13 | CASSLAGDNEQFF
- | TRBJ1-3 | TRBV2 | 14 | CASSEFRTGNTIYF
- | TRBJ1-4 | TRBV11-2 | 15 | CASSLVAGTNEKLFF
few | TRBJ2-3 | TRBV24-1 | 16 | CATSDATGAAADTQYF
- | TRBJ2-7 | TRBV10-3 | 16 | CAISEGGGGNFYEQYF
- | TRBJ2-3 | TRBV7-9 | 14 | CASSPRGVDDTQYF
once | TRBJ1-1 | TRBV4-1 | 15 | CASSQVAEWNTEAFF
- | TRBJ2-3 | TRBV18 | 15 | CASSPAGPNTDTQYF
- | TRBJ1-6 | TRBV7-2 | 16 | CASSQLAGAYNSPLHF
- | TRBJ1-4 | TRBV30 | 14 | CASETQGVNEKLFF
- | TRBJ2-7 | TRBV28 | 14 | CASSSPGQSYEQYF
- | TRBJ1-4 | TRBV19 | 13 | CASQWTGFGKLFF
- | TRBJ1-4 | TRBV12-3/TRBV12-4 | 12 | CASTQDSEKLFF
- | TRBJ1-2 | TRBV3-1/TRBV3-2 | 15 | CASSQDRPGTRGYTF
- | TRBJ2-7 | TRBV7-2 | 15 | CASSLLGGSSYEQYF